Shown below are 26 T cell receptor beta chains from a single sample sequenced in a study of Ad26.COV2.S vaccination and SARS-CoV-2 variants. Clones were sequenced by immunoSEQ multiplex PCR, and TCRdb holds only the in-frame ones, with some missing. The sample consists of about 680,000 clones, more than 70% of them appearing once. Treatment described: some 20 received Ad26.COV2.S at low or high dose, single or two shots; 5 received placebo; per-sample allocation not given. Vaccine and placebo recipients were sampled on day 63 after the first injection. Specimen: peripheral blood, collected in a trial of Ad26.COV2.S vaccine versus placebo. The receptors shown here come from a person aged 18 to 59 who received the Ad26.COV2.S COVID-19 vaccine or a placebo.

The V gene is TRBV7-9, the J gene TRBJ1-6; 8 bases are a match to TRBD1. J lost 4 bases, V lost 5 bases, and 7 bases had no gene match. CDR1 and CDR2 from the germline V gene are SEHNR and FQNEAQ (reference sequence). This CDR3 contains 16 residues. CDR3: CASSGRQGAYNSPLHF. CDR3 in DNA: TGTGCCAGCAGCGGAAGGCAGGGGGCTTATAATTCACCCCTCCACTTT.

CDR3: CSVELKGQGAGANVLTF. The CDR3 DNA sequence: TGCAGCGTTGAATTGAAGGGACAGGGGGCTGGGGCCAACGTCCTGACTTTC. This chain links TRBV29-1 with TRBJ2-6, with TRBD1 identical over 11 bases. Germline CDR1 reads SQVTM; CDR2 reads ANQGSEA. The CDR3 is 17 residues long. The junction had 5 bases not matched to a gene; V was cut back by 2 bases and J by 2 bases.

Of note for this clone: The same CDR3 arises from other DNA sequences in this sample as well. The chain has TRBV5-1 and TRBJ2-1; weak D call: TRBD2 (5 bases). V was trimmed by 3 bases and J by 1 base, leaving 11 bases between them. The CDR3 totals 15 residues. CDR1 SGHRS and CDR2 YFSETQ come from the germline V gene. The CDR3 DNA reads TGCGCCAGCAGCTCTACAAGCGGATCCTACAATGAGCAGTTCTTC. Protein product: CASSSTSGSYNEQFF.

This sequence joins TRBV19 and TRBJ2-7; 8 nucleotides align to TRBD1. The CDR3 covers 14 residues. Germline trimming cut 7 bases from V and 5 bases from J; bases unmatched to any gene: 10. Germline V gives CDR1 LNHDA, CDR2 SQIVND (reference sequence). This chain's CDR3 is CASNPGTGYHEQYF. The CDR3 DNA sequence: TGTGCCAGTAACCCCGGGACAGGATACCACGAGCAGTACTTC.

The rearrangement links TRBV11-2 to TRBJ2-4, with 8 bases fitting TRBD1. V lost 7 bases and J lost 4; bases outside the gene matches: 18. The CDR3 runs 18 residues. The germline CDR1 and CDR2 sequences are SGHAT and FQNNGV. For the CDR3, the DNA is TGTGCCAGCACCCCCCAATTGGCTCACCGACAGGGGAAAAACATTCAGTACTTC. Amino acids: CASTPQLAHRQGKNIQYF. Using reference TRBV11-2 and TRBJ2-4 for the parts outside the CDR3, the full variable domain is EAGVAQSPRYKIIEKRQSVAFWCNPISGHATLYWYQQILGQGPKLLIQFQNNGVVDDSQLPKDRFSAERLKGVDSTLKIQPAKLEDSAVYLCASTPQLAHRQGKNIQYFGAGTRLSVL.

The rearrangement uses TRBV2 and TRBJ2-7, with TRBD1 matching 7 bases. This CDR3 is 15 amino acids long. Germline CDR1 SNHLY, CDR2 FYNNEI. V lost 5 bases, J lost 1 base, and 8 bases stayed unmatched. CDR3 sequence (DNA): TGTGCCAGCAGTACCGGACAGGTCCTTTCCTACGAGCAGTACTTC. This encodes CASSTGQVLSYEQYF.

V and J are TRBV19 and TRBJ2-2; D tentatively fits TRBD1 or TRBD2 (6 bases each). The CDR3 has 14 amino acids. V was shortened by 9 bases and J by 4 bases, with 15 bases between the two germline ends. Germline lookup yields CDR1 LNHDA and CDR2 SQIVND (reference sequence). The CDR3 is CASVKGGSTGELFF. In DNA form, the CDR3 reads TGTGCCAGCGTTAAGGGGGGATCCACCGGGGAGCTGTTTTTT.

This clone showed up just once. The V call is TRBV10-1, the J call TRBJ2-1, with 9 bases matching TRBD1. This CDR3 contains 16 residues. J gave up 6 bases and V 8 bases, and 14 bases lay outside the gene matches. CDR1 is WNHNN, CDR2 SYGVQD, per germline (reference sequence). The CDR3 region is CASVDPGGQGCNEQFF. CDR3 nucleotides: TGCGCCAGCGTTGACCCCGGAGGACAGGGGTGCAATGAGCAGTTCTTC.

V usage is TRBV25-1 and J usage is TRBJ2-7, with TRBD1 identical over 9 bases. Germline loops: CDR1 MGHDK, CDR2 SYGVNS. The CDR3 covers 14 residues. V lost 2 bases, J lost 6 bases, and 5 bases stayed unmatched. The CDR3 spells CASSEGTGYGEQYF. The CDR3 DNA is TGTGCCAGCAGTGAAGGGACAGGGTACGGCGAGCAGTACTTC.

V and J are TRBV6-5 and TRBJ1-2; tentatively, D is TRBD1 (5 bases). V lost 2 bases, J lost 4 bases, and 5 bases lay in between. The germline CDR1 and CDR2 sequences are MNHEY and SVGAGI. The CDR3 is made up of 12 amino acids. The CDR3 sequence: CASSYDSYGYTF. DNA of the CDR3: TGTGCCAGCAGTTACGACAGCTATGGCTACACCTTC.

The rearrangement links TRBV4-1 to TRBJ2-1; 9 bases align to TRBD2. Germline loops: CDR1 MGHRA, CDR2 YSYEKL. With 0 bases clipped from V and 3 bases from J, the junction kept 3 bases outside the gene matches. The CDR3 totals 16 residues. CDR3 region: CASSQDVRGGYNEQFF. The CDR3 DNA follows: TGCGCCAGCAGCCAAGACGTGCGGGGGGGCTACAATGAGCAGTTCTTC.

V is TRBV4-2 and J is TRBJ2-2; 7 positions match TRBD1. J gave up 4 bases and V 5 bases, and 10 bases lay outside the gene matches. The CDR3 consists of 16 residues. CDR1 is LGHNA, CDR2 YNFKEQ, per germline. This chain's CDR3 is CASSENPDRITGELFF. The CDR3 region has the DNA TGTGCCAGCAGCGAAAACCCGGACAGGATCACCGGGGAGCTGTTTTTT.

The chain combines TRBV5-4 with TRBJ2-3, with a weak D call TRBD1 (6 bases). The ends were cut back, 0 bases at V and 2 bases at J, with 13 bases in the middle. CDR1 and CDR2 from the germline V gene are SGHNT and YYREEE (reference sequence). CDR3 size: 16 residues. In nucleotides, the CDR3 is TGTGCCAGCAGCTTGGGACAGGTACCGAACACAGATACGCAGTATTTT. Translating gives CASSLGQVPNTDTQYF. Variable domain in full (rest from reference TRBV5-4 and TRBJ2-3): ETGVTQSPTHLIKTRGQQVTLRCSSQSGHNTVSWYQQALGQGPQFIFQYYREEENGRGNFPPRFSGLQFPNYSSELNVNALELDDSALYLCASSLGQVPNTDTQYFGPGTRLTVL.

This rearrangement joins TRBV15 to TRBJ2-1; no definite D call. Germline-derived CDR1 and CDR2 are LNHNV and YYDKDF (reference sequence). V was clipped by 0 bases and J by 2 bases, with 5 bases between them. The CDR3 contains 14 residues. CDR3 coding DNA: TGTGCCACCAGCAGAGACCCAACCTACAATGAGCAGTTCTTC. It is translated as CATSRDPTYNEQFF.

The gene calls are TRBV5-6 and TRBJ1-5; 10 nucleotides line up with TRBD1. Trimming at V came to 4 bases and at J to 3 bases, leaving 4 bases not matched to a gene. CDR3 length equals 15 residues. Germline CDR1 SGHDT, CDR2 YYEEEE. The CDR3: CASSAGTGDNQPQHF. In nucleotides, the CDR3 is TGTGCCAGCAGCGCAGGGACAGGGGACAATCAGCCCCAGCATTTT.

This chain connects TRBV11-1 to TRBJ2-7, with TRBD2 matching 7 bases. The CDR3 has 14 amino acids. Trimming took 2 bases from V and 4 from J; bases not matched to a gene: 5. The germline V gene encodes CDR1 SGHAT and CDR2 FQDESV (reference sequence). The CDR3 spells CASSLYAGDYEQYF. In nucleotides, the CDR3 is TGTGCCAGCAGCTTATACGCGGGAGATTACGAGCAGTACTTC.

The rearrangement joins TRBV7-9 to TRBJ2-5; D may be TRBD2 (6 bases). The V gene's germline CDR1 is SEHNR and CDR2 FQNEAQ (reference sequence). Trimming took 2 bases from V and 1 from J, leaving 11 bases between them. This CDR3 contains 15 residues. CDR3: CASSLSAGPQETQYF. For the CDR3, the DNA is TGTGCCAGCAGCTTATCCGCGGGGCCCCAAGAGACCCAGTACTTC. The whole variable domain, remainder taken from reference TRBV7-9 and TRBJ2-5, is DTGVSQNPRHKITKRGQNVTFRCDPISEHNRLYWYRQTLGQGPEFLTYFQNEAQLEKSRLLSDRFSAERPKGSFSTLEIQRTEQGDSAMYLCASSLSAGPQETQYFGPGTRLLVL.

The V gene is TRBV18, the J gene TRBJ1-1, with D perhaps TRBD1 (5 bases). V lost 8 bases and J lost 1, with 8 bases in between. CDR3 length equals 12 residues. Germline-derived CDR1 and CDR2 are KGHSH and LQKENI. CDR3 protein: CASATGNTEAFF. Written as DNA, the CDR3 is TGTGCCAGCGCCACAGGGAACACTGAAGCTTTCTTT.

The V call is TRBV10-3, the J call TRBJ2-3; TRBD2 matches at 12 bases. V gave up 3 bases and J gave up 2 bases; unmatched junction bases: 6. The CDR3 has 17 residues. Germline V gene data show CDR1 as ENHRY and CDR2 as SYGVKD. In nucleotides, the CDR3 is TGTGCCATCAGTGACCTGACTAGCGGGGGCCTCACAGATACGCAGTATTTT. Protein sequence: CAISDLTSGGLTDTQYF.

The rearrangement uses TRBV5-1 and TRBJ2-7; D is ambiguous. With 4 bases removed from V and 2 bases from J, the gap between germline ends came to 4 bases. Germline CDR1 SGHRS, CDR2 YFSETQ. This CDR3 comprises 11 residues. In DNA, the CDR3 is TGCGCCAGCAGCCCTACCTACGAGCAGTACTTC. Amino acids: CASSPTYEQYF.

CDR3 amino acids: CASSLSGGAWNEQFF. The CDR3 DNA follows: TGTGCCAGCAGCCTAAGCGGGGGGGCATGGAATGAGCAGTTCTTC. This sequence joins TRBV6-2 or TRBV6-3 and TRBJ2-1; the match to TRBD2 covers 10 bases. Germline V CDR1 and CDR2: MNHEY, SVGEGT. The CDR3 is made up of 15 amino acids. The trim removed 6 bases at V and 7 bases at J, leaving 9 bases unmatched.

The rearrangement links TRBV7-9 to TRBJ2-7; 8 bases map to TRBD1. CDR3 length: 15 residues. Germline V lookup: CDR1 SEHNR, CDR2 FQNEAQ (reference sequence). V trimming: 3 bases; J trimming: 7 bases; junction bases outside the gene matches: 11. The chain's CDR3 is CASSFGDRGFLEQYF. For the CDR3, the DNA is TGTGCCAGCAGCTTTGGAGACAGGGGTTTTTTAGAGCAGTACTTC. The full variable domain, its missing parts supplied by reference TRBV7-9 and TRBJ2-7, is DTGVSQNPRHKITKRGQNVTFRCDPISEHNRLYWYRQTLGQGPEFLTYFQNEAQLEKSRLLSDRFSAERPKGSFSTLEIQRTEQGDSAMYLCASSFGDRGFLEQYFGPGTRLTVT.

The V call is TRBV19, the J call TRBJ1-2; tentatively, D is TRBD1 (6 bases). Germline V lookup: CDR1 LNHDA, CDR2 SQIVND (reference sequence). The CDR3 consists of 14 residues. The ends were cut back, 5 bases at V and 2 bases at J, with 12 bases in the middle. CDR3 nucleotide sequence: TGTGCCAGTAGTCCCACAGGGTCGAACTATGGCTACACCTTC. Protein: CASSPTGSNYGYTF.

The rearrangement links TRBV10-3 to TRBJ1-3, with D possibly being TRBD1 (5 bases). With 7 bases removed from V and 6 bases from J, the gap between germline ends came to 10 bases. This CDR3 has 12 residues. CDR1 ENHRY and CDR2 SYGVKD come from the germline V gene. The CDR3 spells CAITGSENTIYF. The CDR3 DNA sequence: TGTGCCATCACAGGGTCAGAAAACACCATATATTTT.

The gene calls are TRBV7-2 and TRBJ1-5, with 7 bases fitting TRBD1. The germline gives CDR1 SGHTA, CDR2 FQGNSA. J lost 6 bases, V lost 4 bases, and 9 bases had no gene match. The CDR3 consists of 15 residues. The CDR3 nucleotides read TGTGCCAGCAGCTATACAGGGGCAAAAAGTCAGCCCCAGCATTTT. Translation: CASSYTGAKSQPQHF.

The chain recombines TRBV6-2 or TRBV6-3 with TRBJ2-2; 8 positions agree with TRBD2. V lost 5 bases, J lost 3 bases, and 8 bases stayed unmatched. The CDR3 is 16 residues long. CDR1 MNHEY and CDR2 SVGEGT come from the germline V gene. The CDR3 reads CASSRLAWWDTGELFF. Here the CDR3 DNA reads TGTGCCAGCAGTAGACTAGCGTGGTGGGACACCGGGGAGCTGTTTTTT.